What follows are 24 T cell receptor beta chains derived from one specimen sequenced in a study of T cells in women clearing cervical HPV infection. Method: immunoSEQ multiplex PCR; TCRdb's copy keeps in-frame clones and lacks some. The repertoire table contains 25,000 to 35,000 clones. The specimen was blood buffy coat. The source of these receptors is a woman between 18 and 70 years old with a cervical HPV16 infection that either progressed to CIN3+ or cleared (not recorded which).

A note on this clone: The CDR3 is cut off 3 residues early in the read; its end comes from the germline J gene. V and J are TRBV14 and TRBJ2-3, with TRBD2 as a possible D gene (6 bases). Germline assignment: CDR1 SGHDN and CDR2 FVKESK. Trimming left V 4 bases short and J 4 bases short, with 21 bases between. The CDR3 totals 17 residues. The CDR3 here is CASSPSEPGDFPDTQYF. CDR3 DNA, as far as it was read: TGTGCCAGCAGCCCCTCCGAGCCCGGGGACTTCCCAGATACG. The full variable domain, in which reference TRBV14 and TRBJ2-3 provide the parts outside the CDR3, is EAGVTQFPSHSVIEKGQTVTLRCDPISGHDNLYWYRRVMGKEIKFLLHFVKESKQDESGMPNNRFLAERTGGTYSTLKVQPAELEDSGVYFCASSPSEPGDFPDTQYFGPGTRLTVL.

The CDR3 is CASSLGGEETQYF. The part of the CDR3 DNA that was read is TGTGCCAGCAGCTTAGGCGGGGAAGAGACC. V gene TRBV7-6 combines with J gene TRBJ2-5, with a weak D call TRBD2 (6 bases). The observed sequence ends 3 residues before the CDR3 terminus, with the missing tail filled in from the germline J gene. The V and J ends lost 1 base and 3 bases respectively, with 6 bases between them. CDR1 SGHVS and CDR2 FNYEAQ come from the germline V gene. CDR3 length: 13 amino acids. The full variable domain, completed using reference TRBV7-6 and TRBJ2-5, is GAGVSQSPRYKVTKRGQDVALRCDPISGHVSLYWYRQALGQGPEFLTYFNYEAQQDKSGLPNDRFSAERPEGSISTLTIQRTEQRDSAMYRCASSLGGEETQYFGPGTRLLVL.

In the case of this clone: With the read ending 3 residues before the CDR3 end, the germline J gene is used to fill in that end. The genes are TRBV29-1 and TRBJ1-3, with D maybe TRBD1 (5 bases). CDR1 SQVTM and CDR2 ANQGSEA come from the germline V gene. The CDR3 is made up of 16 amino acids. Trimming cost V 1 base and J 0 bases, with 13 bases left between them. The chain's CDR3 is CSVEARVGVSGNTIYF. CDR3 DNA (partial): TGCAGCGTTGAAGCCCGCGTAGGGGTCTCTGGAAACACC.

CDR3 sequence: CAISAITSGRGETQYF. CDR3 bases read: TGTGCCATCAGTGCTATCACTAGCGGGAGGGGAGAGACC. The chain couples TRBV10-3 to TRBJ2-5; 13 bases agree with TRBD2. The DNA ends 3 residues before the CDR3 does, and the rest of the CDR3 is filled in from the germline J gene. The length of the CDR3 is 16 residues. Per the germline V gene, CDR1 is ENHRY and CDR2 is SYGVKD. The V gene end was trimmed by 4 bases and the J gene end by 4 bases; junction bases not matched to a gene: 6.

Incomplete CDR3 DNA: TGCGCCAGCAGCTTGGTCGCGGGGGGCTCCTACGAG. Its protein is CASSLVAGGSYE. The CDR3 as a whole reads CASSLVAGGSYEQYF. This chain connects TRBV5-1 to TRBJ2-7; 8 bases map to TRBD2. The read ends 3 residues before the CDR3 terminus; that terminus is restored from the germline J gene. The ends lost 0 bases at V and 0 bases at J; junction bases unmatched: 2. Germline V gene sequence: CDR1 SGHRS, CDR2 YFSETQ. CDR3 length: 15 residues. Combining the CDR3 with reference TRBV5-1 and TRBJ2-7 gives the whole variable domain KAGVTQTPRYLIKTRGQQVTLSCSPISGHRSVSWYQQTPGQGLQFLFEYFSETQRNKGNFPGRFSGRQFSNSRSEMNVSTLELGDSALYLCASSLVAGGSYEQYFGPGTRLTVT.

As regards this clone: The DNA ends 3 residues before the CDR3 does, and the rest of the CDR3 is filled in from the germline J gene. The chain is built from TRBV7-2 and TRBJ1-2; no clear D. The V end lost 1 base, the J end lost 4 bases, and 10 bases lay between the germline ends. The CDR3 runs to 14 residues. CDR1 is SGHTA and CDR2 is FQGNSA in the germline V gene. CDR3 in amino acids: CASSLDRSFYGYTF. The sequenced part of the CDR3 DNA is TGTGCCAGCAGCTTAGACAGATCGTTCTATGGC.

About this clone itself: Sequencing ends 3 residues short of the CDR3 end; the germline J gene provides the rest. The chain links TRBV6-2 or TRBV6-3 to TRBJ1-2; tentative D call: TRBD1 (5 bases). CDR1 MNHEY and CDR2 SVGEGT come from the germline V gene. The CDR3 is 14 amino acids. V dropped 4 bases and J dropped 2 bases, with 11 bases sitting between them. Incomplete CDR3 DNA: TGTGCCAGCAGTTGGGGCAGGGAGAACTATGGC. Amino acids: CASSWGRENYG. The full CDR3 sequence reads CASSWGRENYGYTF.

As concerns this clone: Sequencing ends 3 residues short of the CDR3 end; the germline J gene provides the rest. V gene TRBV12-3 or TRBV12-4 combines with J gene TRBJ2-1; D assignment may be TRBD1 or TRBD2 (6 bases each). This CDR3 region has 15 residues. With 6 bases removed from V and 6 bases from J, the gap between germline ends came to 18 bases. CDR3 DNA (partial): TGTGCCAGCAGCGCCGTCCTAGGAGGGGGCAATGAG. It yields the protein CASSAVLGGGNE. The complete CDR3 protein is CASSAVLGGGNEQFF.

Details on this clone: The read terminates 3 residues ahead of where the CDR3 ends, so the germline J gene completes it. J is TRBJ2-1 and V is TRBV7-9, with D possibly being TRBD1 (5 bases). The CDR3 runs to 14 residues. Germline CDR1 SEHNR, CDR2 FQNEAQ (reference sequence). With 5 bases removed from V and 6 bases from J, the gap between germline ends came to 14 bases. CDR3 residues: CASSQQMGRNEQFF. CDR3 DNA (partial): TGTGCCAGCAGCCAACAAATGGGGCGCAATGAG.

Turning to this clone: The sequence runs out 3 residues before the end of the CDR3; the remainder is reconstructed from the germline J gene. V and J are TRBV7-6 and TRBJ2-7, with TRBD1 matching 10 bases. Trimming removed 5 bases from V and 1 base from J; junction bases left unmatched: 5. Germline CDR1 SGHVS, CDR2 FNYEAQ. There are 15 residues in the CDR3. CDR3 bases read: TGTGCCAGCAGCCCGGGACAGGGGAGGTCCTACGAG. Translated: CASSPGQGRSYE. The CDR3 in full is CASSPGQGRSYEQYF.

To note about this clone: With the read ending 3 residues before the CDR3 end, the germline J gene is used to fill in that end. The rearrangement uses TRBV7-9 and TRBJ1-2, with 9 positions matching TRBD1. Germline V gene data show CDR1 as SEHNR and CDR2 as FQNEAQ (reference sequence). The CDR3 totals 14 residues. The CDR3 spells CASSLSGTGQGYTF. The covered CDR3 bases are TGTGCCAGCAGCTTAAGCGGGACAGGGCAGGGC. Full variable domain (missing parts from reference TRBV7-9 and TRBJ1-2): DTGVSQNPRHKITKRGQNVTFRCDPISEHNRLYWYRQTLGQGPEFLTYFQNEAQLEKSRLLSDRFSAERPKGSFSTLEIQRTEQGDSAMYLCASSLSGTGQGYTFGSGTRLTVV.

Of note for this clone: The read ends 3 residues early relative to the CDR3; the germline J gene fills the gap. This rearrangement joins TRBV2 to TRBJ2-3; 12 positions match TRBD2. J gave up 6 bases and V 7 bases, and 8 bases lay outside the gene matches. This CDR3 comprises 15 residues. Per the germline V gene, CDR1 is SNHLY and CDR2 is FYNNEI. The DNA read from the CDR3 is TGTGCCAGCAAGAGGGCTAGCGGGGGGGCGGATACG. Translating gives CASKRASGGADT. The full CDR3 is CASKRASGGADTQYF. The full variable domain, its missing parts supplied by reference TRBV2 and TRBJ2-3, is EPEVTQTPSHQVTQMGQEVILRCVPISNHLYFYWYRQILGQKVEFLVSFYNNEISEKSEIFDDQFSVERPDGSNFTLKIRSTKLEDSAMYFCASKRASGGADTQYFGPGTRLTVL.

Turning to this clone: The read terminates 3 residues ahead of where the CDR3 ends, so the germline J gene completes it. The chain has TRBV28 and TRBJ2-5; TRBD1 might be the D (5 bases). V was cut by 4 bases and J by 5 bases, with 14 bases left in between. The length of the CDR3 is 14 residues. The germline gives CDR1 MDHEN, CDR2 SYDVKM. The CDR3 bases that were read are TGTGCCAGCAGTTACAGTAGGGGTCAGGAGACC. It is translated as CASSYSRGQET. The entire CDR3 sequence reads CASSYSRGQETQYF.

Remarks on this clone: The observed sequence ends 3 residues before the CDR3 terminus, with the missing tail filled in from the germline J gene. This sequence joins TRBV20-1 and TRBJ2-7; the D gene is possibly TRBD1 (6 bases). Between the trimmed V and J ends, which lost 4 bases and 6 bases, there was a span of 28 bases. Germline V lookup: CDR1 DFQATT, CDR2 SNEGSKA (reference sequence). The length of the CDR3 is 17 residues. CDR3 residues: CSATPGTLRRQLGEQYF. The sequenced part of the CDR3 DNA is TGCAGTGCTACCCCCGGGACATTGCGTCGACAGTTGGGCGAG.

Concerning this clone: The sequenced fragment ends 3 residues before the CDR3 boundary, so the rest is inferred from the germline J gene. The rearrangement uses TRBV10-3 and TRBJ2-5, with D unresolved. Germline V lookup: CDR1 ENHRY, CDR2 SYGVKD. V lost 2 bases, J lost 1 base, and 11 bases lay in between. The CDR3 covers 15 residues. CDR3 DNA (partial): TGTGCCATCAGTGAGAAAGGTGTCAGCCAAGAGACC. This gives the protein CAISEKGVSQET. The entire CDR3 is CAISEKGVSQETQYF.

Comment on this clone: Sequencing ends 3 residues short of the CDR3 end; the germline J gene provides the rest. The chain links TRBV20-1 to TRBJ1-6, with D perhaps TRBD1 (6 bases). The germline V and J ends were trimmed by 0 bases and 3 bases, with 12 bases remaining between them. Per germline, CDR1 DFQATT and CDR2 SNEGSKA (reference sequence). The CDR3 length is 16 residues. CDR3 region: CSARDVGQYYNSPLHF. CDR3 bases read: TGCAGTGCTAGAGATGTCGGACAGTACTATAATTCACCC.

On this clone: The read falls 3 residues short of the CDR3 end, and the missing part is taken from the germline J gene. The rearrangement links TRBV19 to TRBJ2-7, with TRBD1 matching over 7 bases. The CDR3 covers 16 residues. Germline V lookup: CDR1 LNHDA, CDR2 SQIVND (reference sequence). J was trimmed by 2 bases and V by 2 bases; bases with no gene match: 9. CDR3 in amino acids: CASSILPGQRTYEQYF. The sequenced part of the CDR3 DNA is TGTGCCAGTAGTATACTCCCGGGACAGCGAACCTACGAG.

Points on this clone: The CDR3 end falls 3 residues outside the read, so it is completed with the germline J gene. The V and J genes are TRBV29-1 and TRBJ2-3, with a tentative D call TRBD1 (5 bases). The CDR3 covers 14 residues. Trimming removed 4 bases from V and 4 bases from J, with 15 bases in between. Germline values: CDR1 SQVTM, CDR2 ANQGSEA. The part of the CDR3 DNA that was read is TGCAGCGTTGCAGGCAGGGCGAGGTCAGATACG. Its translation: CSVAGRARSDT. In full, the CDR3 reads CSVAGRARSDTQYF.

Details on this clone: The observed sequence ends 3 residues before the CDR3 terminus, with the missing tail filled in from the germline J gene. The V call is TRBV28, the J call TRBJ2-6; D possibly corresponds to TRBD1 (5 bases). The CDR3 extends over 15 amino acids. The germline V and J ends were trimmed by 4 bases and 4 bases, with 11 bases remaining between them. Germline CDR1 reads MDHEN; CDR2 reads SYDVKM. The CDR3 region is CASSSGAGGANVLTF. The CDR3 DNA, read in part, is TGTGCCAGCAGTTCTGGGGCAGGGGGGGCCAACGTC.

A word on this clone: The read is 3 residues too short to cover the CDR3 end, so that end is filled in from the germline J gene. This sequence joins TRBV2 and TRBJ2-3; TRBD2 is a possible D gene (7 bases). This CDR3 contains 14 residues. Germline values: CDR1 SNHLY, CDR2 FYNNEI. The CDR3 region is CASSFGNSGGPQYF. The CDR3 bases that were read are TGTGCCAGCAGTTTTGGAAACTCCGGGGGGCCG. Full variable domain (rest looked up from reference TRBV2 and TRBJ2-3): EPEVTQTPSHQVTQMGQEVILRCVPISNHLYFYWYRQILGQKVEFLVSFYNNEISEKSEIFDDQFSVERPDGSNFTLKIRSTKLEDSAMYFCASSFGNSGGPQYFGPGTRLTVL.

With regard to this clone: Coverage ceases 3 residues before the CDR3 finishes, and the germline J gene fills in the end. The genes are TRBV20-1 and TRBJ1-2; 10 nucleotides line up with TRBD1. CDR3 length: 15 residues. V lost 0 bases, J lost 7 bases, and 8 bases stayed unmatched. From germline, CDR1 is DFQATT and CDR2 SNEGSKA (reference sequence). Partial CDR3 DNA: TGCAGTGCTAGAGACCGGGACAGGGGATTTGGTGGC. Amino acid sequence: CSARDRDRGFGG. The CDR3 as a whole reads CSARDRDRGFGGYTF.

Worth noting for this clone: The CDR3 end is not reached by the read, which stops 3 residues before it; the germline J gene fills it in. V and J are TRBV19 and TRBJ1-5; 7 bases agree with TRBD1. CDR1 is LNHDA and CDR2 is SQIVND in the germline V gene (reference sequence). This CDR3 region has 14 residues. V was clipped by 6 bases and J by 3 bases; unmatched bases: 5. This chain's CDR3 is CASRAGQLNQPQHF. The sequenced CDR3 bases are TGTGCCAGTAGGGCGGGACAGCTCAATCAGCCC.

Regarding this clone: The read stops 3 residues short of the end of the CDR3; the missing end is completed from the germline J gene. The chain joins TRBV5-1 to TRBJ1-6; a weak D match, TRBD1 (6 bases). From germline, CDR1 is SGHRS and CDR2 YFSETQ. With 0 bases removed from V and 6 bases from J, the gap between germline ends came to 19 bases. The CDR3 runs 18 residues. The CDR3 bases that were read are TGCGCCAGCAGCTTGGTAGGGGGTGTGCATTTAGGTAATTCACCC. This encodes CASSLVGGVHLGNSP. The full CDR3 reads CASSLVGGVHLGNSPLHF.

To note about this clone: Read data end 3 residues before the CDR3 end; the end is taken from the germline J gene. The J gene is TRBJ1-3, the V gene TRBV11-2, with 8 bases lining up with TRBD1. Germline trimming cut 10 bases from V and 2 bases from J; bases unmatched to any gene: 10. The V gene's germline CDR1 is SGHAT and CDR2 FQNNGV. The CDR3 extends over 15 amino acids. CDR3 loop: CATRPRGPPGNTIYF. The sequenced part of the CDR3 DNA is TGTGCCACCCGCCCCAGGGGGCCGCCTGGAAACACC.